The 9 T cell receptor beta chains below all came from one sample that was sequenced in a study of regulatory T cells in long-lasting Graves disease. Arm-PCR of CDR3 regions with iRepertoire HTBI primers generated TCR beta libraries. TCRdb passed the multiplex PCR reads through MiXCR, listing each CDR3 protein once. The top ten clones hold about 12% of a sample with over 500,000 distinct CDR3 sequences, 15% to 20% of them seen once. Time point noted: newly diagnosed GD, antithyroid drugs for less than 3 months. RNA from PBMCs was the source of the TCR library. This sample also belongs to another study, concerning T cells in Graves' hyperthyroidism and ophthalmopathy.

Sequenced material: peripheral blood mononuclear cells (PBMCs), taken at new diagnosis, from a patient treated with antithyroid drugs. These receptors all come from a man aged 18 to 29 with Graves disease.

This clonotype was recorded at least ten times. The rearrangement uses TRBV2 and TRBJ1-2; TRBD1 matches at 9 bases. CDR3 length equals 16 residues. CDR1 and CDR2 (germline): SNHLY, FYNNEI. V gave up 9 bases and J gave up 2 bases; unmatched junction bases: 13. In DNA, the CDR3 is TGTGCCAGGACACAGGGGGCGAGGGAGGGCAACTATGGCTACACCTTC. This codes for CARTQGAREGNYGYTF.

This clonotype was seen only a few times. The CDR3 protein is CAAQRGDRTDTQYF. The DNA of the CDR3 is TGTGCCGCACAGAGGGGGGATCGCACAGATACGCAGTATTTT. The chain couples TRBV19 to TRBJ2-3; the D gene could be TRBD1 or TRBD2 (6 bases each). The CDR3 length is 14 residues. Germline values: CDR1 LNHDA, CDR2 SQIVND (reference sequence). With 11 bases removed from V and 1 base from J, the gap between germline ends came to 16 bases.

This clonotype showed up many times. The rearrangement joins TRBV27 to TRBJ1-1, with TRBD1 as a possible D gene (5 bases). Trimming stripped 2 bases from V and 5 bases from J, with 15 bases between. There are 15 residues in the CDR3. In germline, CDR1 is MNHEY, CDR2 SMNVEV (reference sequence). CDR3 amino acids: CASSLRGQRGTEAFF. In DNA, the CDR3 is TGTGCCAGCAGTTTAAGGGGCCAAAGAGGGACTGAAGCTTTCTTT.

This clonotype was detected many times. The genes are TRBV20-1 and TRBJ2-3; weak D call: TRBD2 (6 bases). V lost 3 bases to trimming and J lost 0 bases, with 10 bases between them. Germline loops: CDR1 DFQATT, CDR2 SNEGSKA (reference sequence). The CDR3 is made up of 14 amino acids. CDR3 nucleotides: TGCAGTGCTAGTCTGGCGGGGAGCACAGATACGCAGTATTTT. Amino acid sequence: CSASLAGSTDTQYF.

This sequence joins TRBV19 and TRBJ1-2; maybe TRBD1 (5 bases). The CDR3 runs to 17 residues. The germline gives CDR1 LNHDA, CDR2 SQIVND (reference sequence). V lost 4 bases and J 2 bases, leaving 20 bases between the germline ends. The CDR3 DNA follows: TGTGCCAGTAGTACCTTTTCTGGGACCCCGGAGAACTATGGCTACACCTTC. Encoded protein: CASSTFSGTPENYGYTF.

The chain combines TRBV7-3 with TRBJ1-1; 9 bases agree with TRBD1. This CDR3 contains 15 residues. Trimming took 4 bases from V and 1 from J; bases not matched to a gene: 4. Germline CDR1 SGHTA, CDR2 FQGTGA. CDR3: CASSSGTGPNTEAFF. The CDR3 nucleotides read TGTGCCAGCAGCTCCGGGACAGGGCCGAACACTGAAGCTTTCTTT.

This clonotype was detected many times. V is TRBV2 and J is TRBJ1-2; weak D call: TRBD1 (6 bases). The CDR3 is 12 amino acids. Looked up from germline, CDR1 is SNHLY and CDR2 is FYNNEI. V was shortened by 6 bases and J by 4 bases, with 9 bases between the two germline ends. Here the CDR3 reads CASREDSYGYTF. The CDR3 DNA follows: TGTGCCAGCAGAGAGGACAGCTATGGCTACACCTTC.

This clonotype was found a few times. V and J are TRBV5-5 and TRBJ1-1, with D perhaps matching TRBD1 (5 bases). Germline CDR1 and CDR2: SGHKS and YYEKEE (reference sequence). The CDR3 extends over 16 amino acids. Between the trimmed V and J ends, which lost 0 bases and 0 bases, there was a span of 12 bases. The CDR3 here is CASSLESGSMNTEAFF. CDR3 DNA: TGTGCCAGCAGCTTGGAGTCAGGGTCCATGAACACTGAAGCTTTCTTT.

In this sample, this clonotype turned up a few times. The CDR3 coding sequence is TGTGCCAGCAGTTACCCGACCCGCCCGGGGGCAGATACGCAGTATTTT. Its translation is CASSYPTRPGADTQYF. V gene TRBV6-2 or TRBV6-3 combines with J gene TRBJ2-3, with D possibly TRBD2 on 6 matching bases. Germline-derived CDR1 and CDR2 are MNHEY and SVGEGT. The V end lost 2 bases, the J end lost 4 bases, and 16 bases lay between the germline ends. This CDR3 region has 16 residues.